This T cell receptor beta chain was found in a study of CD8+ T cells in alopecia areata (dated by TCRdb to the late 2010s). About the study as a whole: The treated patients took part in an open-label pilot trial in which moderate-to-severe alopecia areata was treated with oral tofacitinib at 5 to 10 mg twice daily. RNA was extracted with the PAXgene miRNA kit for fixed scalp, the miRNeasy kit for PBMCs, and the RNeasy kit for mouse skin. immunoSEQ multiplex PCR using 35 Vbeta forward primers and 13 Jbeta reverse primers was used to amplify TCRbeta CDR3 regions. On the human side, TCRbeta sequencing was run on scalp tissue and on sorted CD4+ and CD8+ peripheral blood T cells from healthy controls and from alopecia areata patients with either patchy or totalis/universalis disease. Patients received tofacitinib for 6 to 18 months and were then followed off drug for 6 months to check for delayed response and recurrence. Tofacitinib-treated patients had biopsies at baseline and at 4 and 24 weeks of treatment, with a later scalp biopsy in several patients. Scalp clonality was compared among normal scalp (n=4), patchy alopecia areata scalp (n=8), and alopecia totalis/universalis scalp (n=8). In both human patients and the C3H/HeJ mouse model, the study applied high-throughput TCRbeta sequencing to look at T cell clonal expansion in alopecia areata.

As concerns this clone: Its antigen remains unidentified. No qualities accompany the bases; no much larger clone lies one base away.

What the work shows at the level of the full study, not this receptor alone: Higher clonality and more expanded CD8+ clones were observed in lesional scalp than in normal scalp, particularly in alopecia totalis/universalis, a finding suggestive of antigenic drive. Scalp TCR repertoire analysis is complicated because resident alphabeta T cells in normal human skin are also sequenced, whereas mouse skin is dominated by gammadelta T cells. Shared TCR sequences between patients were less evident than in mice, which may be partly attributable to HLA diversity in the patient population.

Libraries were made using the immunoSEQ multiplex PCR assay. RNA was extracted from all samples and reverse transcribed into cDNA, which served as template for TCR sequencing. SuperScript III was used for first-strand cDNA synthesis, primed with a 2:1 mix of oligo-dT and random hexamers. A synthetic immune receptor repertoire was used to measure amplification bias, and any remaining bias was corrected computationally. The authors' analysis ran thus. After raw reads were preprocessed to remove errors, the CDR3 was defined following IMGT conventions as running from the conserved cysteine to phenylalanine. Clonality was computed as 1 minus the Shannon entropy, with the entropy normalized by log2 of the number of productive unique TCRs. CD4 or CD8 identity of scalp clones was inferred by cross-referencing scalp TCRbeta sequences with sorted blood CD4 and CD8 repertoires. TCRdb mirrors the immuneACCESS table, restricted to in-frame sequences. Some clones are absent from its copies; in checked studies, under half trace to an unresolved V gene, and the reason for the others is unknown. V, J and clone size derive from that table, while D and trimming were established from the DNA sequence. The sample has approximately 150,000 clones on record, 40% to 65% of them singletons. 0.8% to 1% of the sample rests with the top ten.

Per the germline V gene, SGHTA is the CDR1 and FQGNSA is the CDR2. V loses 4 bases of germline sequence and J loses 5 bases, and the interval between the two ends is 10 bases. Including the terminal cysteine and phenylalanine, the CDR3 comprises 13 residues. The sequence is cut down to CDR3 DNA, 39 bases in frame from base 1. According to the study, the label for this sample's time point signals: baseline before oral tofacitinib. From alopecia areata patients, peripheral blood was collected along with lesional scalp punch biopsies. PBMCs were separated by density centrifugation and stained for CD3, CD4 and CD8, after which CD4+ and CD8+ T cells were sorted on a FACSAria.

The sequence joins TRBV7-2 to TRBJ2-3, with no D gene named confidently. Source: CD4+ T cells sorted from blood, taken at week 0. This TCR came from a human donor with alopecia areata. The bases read TGTGCCAGCAGCTCGCCCTTGGTAGATACGCAGTATTTT. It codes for CASSSPLVDTQYF. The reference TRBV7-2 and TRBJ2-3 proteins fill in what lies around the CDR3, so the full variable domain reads GAGVSQSPSNKVTEKGKDVELRCDPISGHTALYWYRQSLGQGLEFLIYFQGNSAPDKSGLPSDRFSAERTGGSVSTLTIQRTQQEDSAVYLCASSSPLVDTQYFGPGTRLTVL.